This T cell receptor beta chain was sequenced in a study of T cell responses to AZD1222 COVID-19 vaccine (dated by TCRdb to the early 2020s). About the study as a whole: TCR sequencing was performed for 233 trial participants, of whom about 200 were given two doses of AZD1222 and roughly 25 were given two doses of MenACWY control vaccine. Trial participants were enrolled by age into subgroups of 18-55, 56-69 and 70-plus years, and 148, 28 and 57 TCR-sequenced participants, respectively, were included in these subgroups. What the research found in general, with its limitations: The 56-69-year group was small, and its depth increase did not reach significance, likely because of low power. No day 14 peak-response samples were available, so repertoires were characterized only after the peak T cell response. Vaccine-associated CD4 TCRs spanned the whole spike protein, with dominant responses in regions 160-218 and 743-854. Most participants were white British and females outnumbered males, and the authors suggested that clonal diversity may have been underestimated. After two AZD1222 doses, both the breadth and the depth of spike-specific TCRs were significantly higher than at day 0 and than in MenACWY recipients. Only a handful of AZD1222 recipients were SARS-CoV-2 seropositive at baseline, limiting conclusions about previously exposed vaccinees. Reportedly, close to half of the unique spike-specific TCRs recognized epitopes lying outside the regions that are mutated in the B.1.351 and B.1.1.7 variants.

The sample's time point label, decoded: about 28 days (+/-7) after the second vaccine dose. Explained via the paper, the treatment or condition label denotes: meningococcal conjugate vaccine given as trial control. Vaccinee samples came from UK trials COV001 and COV002, including a single-blind randomized controlled phase 2/3 trial of AZD1222 (ChAdOx1 nCoV-19) in healthy adults. For TCRbeta chain sequencing, PBMC samples were collected from trial participants at day 0 and at day 28 after the second dose. The CDR3 regions of human TCRbeta chains were analyzed by immunosequencing. On the study's bioinformatics: Repertoire TCRs were checked for matches against a reference library of SARS-CoV-2-specific TCRs that had been generated using the MIRA antigen-specificity platform. Breadth was defined as the fraction of unique TCRs that were SARS-CoV-2-associated. Depth was defined as the fraction of total T cells that were SARS-CoV-2-associated. Using the MIRA data, each spike-specific TCR was mapped to the spike region that the TCR reacts to and placed in a CD4 or CD8 class. Log10-transformed breadth and depth values were compared by one-way ANOVA with Sidak's multiple comparisons tests. TCRdb retrieved this table from immuneACCESS and kept in-frame rearrangements only. Not all clones are present; in checked studies, unresolved V genes account for under half, and no reason is known for the remainder. V, J and clone size derive from that table, while D and trimming were established from the DNA sequence. This sample lists roughly 200,000 clones; about 95% were detected once. The leading ten clones occupy approximately 1.5% of the sample.

The germline V gene (reference sequence) yields LNHDA for CDR1 and SQIVND for CDR2. Between the V and J ends, shortened by 0 bases and 5 bases respectively, the junction contains 14 bases. Its CDR3 holds 17 amino acids, cysteine through phenylalanine. Left in the record is the CDR3 DNA by itself, 51 bases read in frame from the first base. Of note for this clone: Its specific antigen is unknown. The record has no base qualities; no much larger clone is one base away.

The chain is made from TRBV19 and TRBJ1-6; the D gene cannot be resolved reliably. The sample was peripheral blood, taken 28 days after the second dose of the MenACWY control vaccine. This clonotype originated in an adult who received the MenACWY meningococcal vaccine as a control. In nucleotide form, the sequence is TGTGCCAGTAGTATAGATGTCCGGACGGCAGATAATTCACCCCTCCACTTT. This is translated as CASSIDVRTADNSPLHF.